Shown below are 2 T cell receptor beta chains from a single sample sequenced in a study of neurological immune-mediated disorders. TCRdb reanalysed the 5' RACE reads using MiXCR and keeps one entry per CDR3 protein. The table has 90,000 to 100,000 distinct CDR3 sequences, roughly 3.5% seen once; the top ten hold 5% to 6.5%. The specimen sequenced was PBMCs. The receptors come from a woman younger than 30 with multiple sclerosis.

This clonotype was observed many times. The chain is built from TRBV27 and TRBJ2-3; tentatively, D is TRBD1 (6 bases). Trimming cost V 5 bases and J 4 bases, with 13 bases left between them. The V gene's germline CDR1 is MNHEY and CDR2 SMNVEV (reference sequence). The CDR3 has 14 amino acids. CDR3 DNA: TGTGCCAGCAGTCGACAGGTTGGCGCAGATACGCAGTATTTT. Translated, it gives CASSRQVGADTQYF.

This clonotype was counted at least ten times. This chain joins TRBV10-3 and TRBJ1-3; TRBD1 aligns across 12 bases. The germline gives CDR1 ENHRY, CDR2 SYGVKD. V dropped 2 bases and J dropped 7; count of bases not matched to a gene: 3. CDR3 length: 15 amino acids. CDR3 in DNA: TGTGCCATCAGTGAGCCCGGGACAGGGGGCAACACCATATATTTT. Translating gives CAISEPGTGGNTIYF.